The T cell receptor (beta chain) under discussion was sequenced for a study of T-cell reconstitution after alpha-beta-depleted transplantation in children. Unique molecular identifiers featured in how the TCRbeta library was prepared. TCRdb called the PCR reads again in MiXCR, with one record for every CDR3 protein. The sample records about 610,000 distinct CDR3 sequences, about a quarter being singletons. The length of the CDR3 is 14 residues. J was trimmed by 6 bases and V by 0 bases; bases with no gene match: 4. CDR1 is SGHRS, CDR2 YFSETQ, per germline. This clonotype appeared a few times. The receptor was isolated from a boy younger than two with Wiskott-Aldrich syndrome, due to receive a stem cell transplant. The source was PBMCs, collected before TCRalphabeta/CD19-depleted stem cell transplant. The J gene is TRBJ2-7, the V gene TRBV5-1, with 9 positions matching TRBD1. CDR3 sequence: CASSLGQGVREQYF. DNA for the CDR3: TGCGCCAGCAGCTTGGGACAGGGGGTTCGCGAGCAGTACTTC.